Here is one T cell receptor beta chain with its context. Random hexamers served to reverse transcribe roughly 0.5 to 1 ug RNA. TCRdb reanalysed the immunoSEQ multiplex PCR reads using MiXCR and keeps one entry per CDR3 protein. This table holds about 110,000 distinct CDR3 sequences, around 94% found once. This sample stems from a study of CD8 T cells in Susac syndrome. The CDR3 runs 14 residues. The trim removed 3 bases at V and 2 bases at J, leaving 5 bases unmatched. The germline CDR1 and CDR2 sequences are SGDLS and YYNGEE. V gene TRBV9 combines with J gene TRBJ2-7; 7 bases fit TRBD1. Input material: CD8+ T cells from PBMCs. This TCR was recovered from a human donor with Susac syndrome. Here the CDR3 DNA reads TGTGCCAGCAGCGAAGGGACAGTCCCCTACGAGCAGTACTTC. This sequence encodes CASSEGTVPYEQYF.